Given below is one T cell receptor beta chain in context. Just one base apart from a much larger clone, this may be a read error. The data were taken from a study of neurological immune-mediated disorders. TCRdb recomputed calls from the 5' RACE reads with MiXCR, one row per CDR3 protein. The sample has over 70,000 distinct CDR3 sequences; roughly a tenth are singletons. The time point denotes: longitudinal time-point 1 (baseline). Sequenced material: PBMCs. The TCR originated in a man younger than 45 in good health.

The CDR3 here is CSAGRDRGNSTLHF. The CDR3 DNA sequence: TGCAGTGCCGGGCGGGACAGGGGTAATTCAACCCTCCACTTT. This chain uses TRBV20-1 with TRBJ1-6; 10 bases are a match to TRBD1. In germline, CDR1 is DFQATT, CDR2 SNEGSKA (reference sequence). The CDR3 covers 14 residues.